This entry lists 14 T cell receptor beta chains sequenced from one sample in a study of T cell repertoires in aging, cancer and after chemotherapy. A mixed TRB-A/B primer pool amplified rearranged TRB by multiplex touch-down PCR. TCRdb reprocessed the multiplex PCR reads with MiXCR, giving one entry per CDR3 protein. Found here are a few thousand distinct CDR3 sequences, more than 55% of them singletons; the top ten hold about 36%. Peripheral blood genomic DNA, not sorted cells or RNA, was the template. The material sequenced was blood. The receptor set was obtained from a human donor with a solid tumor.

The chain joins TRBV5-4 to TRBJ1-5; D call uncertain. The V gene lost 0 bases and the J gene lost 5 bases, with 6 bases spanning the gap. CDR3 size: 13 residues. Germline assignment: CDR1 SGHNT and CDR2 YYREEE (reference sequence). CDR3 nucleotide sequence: TGTGCCAGCAGCTTGGGATTAGATCAGCCCCAGCATTTT. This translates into CASSLGLDQPQHF.

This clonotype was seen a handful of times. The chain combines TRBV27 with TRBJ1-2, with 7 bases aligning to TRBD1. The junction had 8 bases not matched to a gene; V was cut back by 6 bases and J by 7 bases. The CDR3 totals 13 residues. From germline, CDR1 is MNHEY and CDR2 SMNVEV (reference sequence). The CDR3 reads CASRTGVGGGYTF. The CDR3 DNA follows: TGTGCCAGCAGAACAGGGGTCGGAGGTGGCTACACCTTC.

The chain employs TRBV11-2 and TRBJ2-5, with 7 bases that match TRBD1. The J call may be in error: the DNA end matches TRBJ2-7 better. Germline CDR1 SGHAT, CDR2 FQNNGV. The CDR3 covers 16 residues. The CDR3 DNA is TGTGCCAGCAGCTTAAAGCCGGCAGGGGGATCCTACGAGCAGTACTTC. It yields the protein CASSLKPAGGSYEQYF.

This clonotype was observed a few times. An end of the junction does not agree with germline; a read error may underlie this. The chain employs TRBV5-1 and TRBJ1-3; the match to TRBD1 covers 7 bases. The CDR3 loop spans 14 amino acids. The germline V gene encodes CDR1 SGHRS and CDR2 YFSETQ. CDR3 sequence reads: CASSWTGSGNTIYF. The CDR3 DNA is TGTGCCAGCAGCTGGACAGGCTCTGGAAACACCATATATTTT.

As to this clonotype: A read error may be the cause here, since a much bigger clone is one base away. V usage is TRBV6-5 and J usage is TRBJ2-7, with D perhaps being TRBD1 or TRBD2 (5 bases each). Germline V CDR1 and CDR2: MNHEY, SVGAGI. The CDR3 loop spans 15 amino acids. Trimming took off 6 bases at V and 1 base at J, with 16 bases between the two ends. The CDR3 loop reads CASRSGTKRSYEQYF. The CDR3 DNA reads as TGTGCCAGCAGATCCGGGACGAAGAGATCCTACGAGCAGTACTTC.

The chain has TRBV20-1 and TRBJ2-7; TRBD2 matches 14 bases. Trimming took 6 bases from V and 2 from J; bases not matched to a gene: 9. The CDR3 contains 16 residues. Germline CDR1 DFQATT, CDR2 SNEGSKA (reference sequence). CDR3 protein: CSAAAPGLAGAYEQYF. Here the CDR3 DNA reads TGCAGTGCCGCCGCTCCGGGACTAGCGGGAGCCTACGAGCAGTACTTC.

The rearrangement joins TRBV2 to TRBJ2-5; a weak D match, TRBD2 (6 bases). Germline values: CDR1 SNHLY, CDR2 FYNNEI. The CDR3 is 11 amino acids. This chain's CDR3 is CAKEGGETQYF. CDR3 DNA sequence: TGTGCTAAGGAGGGTGGGGAGACCCAGTACTTC.

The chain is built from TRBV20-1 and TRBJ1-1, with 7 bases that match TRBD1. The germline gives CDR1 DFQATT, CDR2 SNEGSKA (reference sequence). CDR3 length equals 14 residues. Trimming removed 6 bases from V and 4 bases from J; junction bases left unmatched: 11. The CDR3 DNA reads TGCAGTGCAGAGGGGACAGAGTACGGCACTGAAGCTTTCTTT. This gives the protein CSAEGTEYGTEAFF.

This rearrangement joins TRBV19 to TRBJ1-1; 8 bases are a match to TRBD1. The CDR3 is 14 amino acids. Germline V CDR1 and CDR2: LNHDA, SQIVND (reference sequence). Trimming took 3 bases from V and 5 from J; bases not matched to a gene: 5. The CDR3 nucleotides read TGTGCCAGTAGTATCCCTAGACAGGGGACTGAAGCTTTCTTT. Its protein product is CASSIPRQGTEAFF.

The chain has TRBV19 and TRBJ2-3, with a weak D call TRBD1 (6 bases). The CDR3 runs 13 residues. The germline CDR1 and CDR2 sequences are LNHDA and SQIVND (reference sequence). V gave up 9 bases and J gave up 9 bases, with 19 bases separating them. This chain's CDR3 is CASISRQARTQYF. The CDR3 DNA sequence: TGTGCCAGCATCAGCCGACAGGCTAGGACGCAGTATTTT.

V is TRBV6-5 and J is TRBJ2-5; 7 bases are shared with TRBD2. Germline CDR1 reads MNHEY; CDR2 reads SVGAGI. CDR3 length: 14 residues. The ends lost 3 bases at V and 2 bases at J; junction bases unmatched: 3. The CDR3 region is CASSYRTSQETQYF. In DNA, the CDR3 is TGTGCCAGCAGTTATAGGACTAGTCAAGAGACCCAGTACTTC.

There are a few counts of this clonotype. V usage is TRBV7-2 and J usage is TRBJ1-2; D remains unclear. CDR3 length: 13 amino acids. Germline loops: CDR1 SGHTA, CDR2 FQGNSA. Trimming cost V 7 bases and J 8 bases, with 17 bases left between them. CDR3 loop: CASTTGGERGYTF. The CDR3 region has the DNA TGTGCCAGCACAACGGGCGGGGAACGGGGCTACACCTTC.

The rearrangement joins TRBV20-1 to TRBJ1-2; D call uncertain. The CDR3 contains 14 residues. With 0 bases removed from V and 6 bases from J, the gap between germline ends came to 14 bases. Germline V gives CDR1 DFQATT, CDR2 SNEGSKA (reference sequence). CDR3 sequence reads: CSARDHNRIHGYTF. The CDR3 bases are TGCAGTGCTAGAGATCATAACAGAATTCATGGCTACACCTTC.

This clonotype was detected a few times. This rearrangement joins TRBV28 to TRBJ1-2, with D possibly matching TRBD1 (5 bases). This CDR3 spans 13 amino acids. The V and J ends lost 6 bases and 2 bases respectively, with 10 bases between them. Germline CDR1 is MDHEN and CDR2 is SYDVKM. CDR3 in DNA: TGTGCCAGCAGGGTGACAGACAACTATGGCTACACCTTC. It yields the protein CASRVTDNYGYTF.